The next 20 T cell receptor beta chains were all read from a single sample in a study of CD8 T cells in Susac syndrome. cDNA came from roughly 0.5 to 1 ug RNA primed by random hexamers. TCRdb redid the calling of the immunoSEQ multiplex PCR reads with MiXCR, one entry per CDR3 protein. Of about 100,000 distinct CDR3 sequences listed, 95% are singletons. Input material: CD8+ T cells from PBMCs. These receptors were obtained from a human donor with Susac syndrome.

This sequence joins TRBV9 and TRBJ1-1; a weak D match, TRBD1 (6 bases). The V end lost 4 bases, the J end lost 3 bases, and 19 bases lay between the germline ends. This CDR3 has 16 amino acids. Germline V gene data show CDR1 as SGDLS and CDR2 as YYNGEE. The CDR3 spells CASSLRDTWRDTEAFF. CDR3 nucleotide sequence: TGTGCCAGCAGCCTACGGGACACCTGGCGGGACACTGAAGCTTTCTTT.

V is TRBV6-5 and J is TRBJ1-1; D is possibly TRBD1 (5 bases). Looked up from germline, CDR1 is MNHEY and CDR2 is SVGAGI. V was pared by 5 bases and J by 1 base, with 14 bases between. This CDR3 region has 15 residues. DNA of the CDR3: TGTGCCAGCAGTCCGGCCGTCAGGGCGAACACTGAAGCTTTCTTT. Its protein product is CASSPAVRANTEAFF.

The genes are TRBV29-1 and TRBJ1-1; D is ambiguous. The length of the CDR3 is 15 residues. Germline CDR1 SQVTM, CDR2 ANQGSEA. V dropped 1 base and J dropped 3 bases, with 15 bases sitting between them. The CDR3: CSVEGRGQRDTEAFF. CDR3 DNA sequence: TGCAGCGTTGAAGGAAGAGGGCAGAGGGACACTGAAGCTTTCTTT.

The chain recombines TRBV9 with TRBJ2-4, with 7 nucleotides matching TRBD1. The J segment lost 7 bases and the V segment lost 0 bases, leaving 4 bases of the junction unmatched. The CDR3 is made up of 14 amino acids. The germline CDR1 and CDR2 sequences are SGDLS and YYNGEE. For the CDR3, the DNA is TGTGCCAGCAGCGTAGCGCGACAGGGCAACATTCAGTACTTC. Its protein product is CASSVARQGNIQYF.

The chain couples TRBV6-5 to TRBJ2-4; D is perhaps TRBD1 or TRBD2 (5 bases each). From germline, CDR1 is MNHEY and CDR2 SVGAGI. The V and J ends lost 6 bases and 4 bases respectively, with 13 bases between them. The CDR3 is made up of 14 amino acids. The CDR3 spells CASSSGTEKNIQYF. The CDR3 DNA reads as TGTGCCAGCAGCTCCGGGACGGAAAAAAACATTCAGTACTTC.

The V call is TRBV4-1, the J call TRBJ1-1, with D hard to call. CDR3 length: 15 amino acids. Germline CDR1 MGHRA, CDR2 YSYEKL. The ends were cut back, 0 bases at V and 0 bases at J, with 8 bases in the middle. The CDR3 nucleotides are TGCGCCAGCAGCCAAGAAAGGGAGATGAACACTGAAGCTTTCTTT. This codes for CASSQEREMNTEAFF.

The chain recombines TRBV29-1 with TRBJ2-2; tentative D call: TRBD1 (5 bases). The CDR3 is made up of 13 amino acids. With 4 bases removed from V and 4 bases from J, the gap between germline ends came to 10 bases. Germline CDR1 is SQVTM and CDR2 is ANQGSEA. As DNA, the CDR3 is TGCAGCGTTGGGGAAGGGGTCACCGGGGAGCTGTTTTTT. It translates to CSVGEGVTGELFF.

The chain is built from TRBV18 and TRBJ2-5; D gene ambiguous. CDR1 is KGHSH, CDR2 LQKENI, per germline. V dropped 3 bases and J dropped 1 base, with 6 bases sitting between them. The CDR3 has 13 residues. The CDR3 nucleotides read TGTGCCAGCTCACCGACACTCCAAGAGACCCAGTACTTC. Its protein is CASSPTLQETQYF.

The CDR3 region is CASSVGPGTETQYF. The CDR3 DNA sequence: TGTGCCAGCAGCGTAGGACCTGGAACGGAGACCCAGTACTTC. The gene calls are TRBV9 and TRBJ2-5, with no clear D. The V and J ends lost 0 bases and 5 bases respectively, with 11 bases between them. CDR3 length: 14 residues. CDR1 and CDR2 (germline): SGDLS, YYNGEE.

This clonotype has just one count. The chain carries TRBV29-1 and TRBJ2-1; unclear D gene. The CDR3 sequence is 10 residues long. Deletions cut 4 bases from V and 5 bases from J, with 3 bases between. Germline values: CDR1 SQVTM, CDR2 ANQGSEA. CDR3 sequence: CSVADNEQFF. The CDR3 coding sequence is TGCAGCGTTGCCGACAATGAGCAGTTCTTC.

This chain connects TRBV12-3 or TRBV12-4 to TRBJ1-1; TRBD1 aligns across 7 bases. J lost 0 bases, V lost 5 bases, and 3 bases had no gene match. CDR3 length equals 14 residues. The CDR3 DNA sequence: TGTGCCAGCAGTCCAGGGACAGTGAACACTGAAGCTTTCTTT. Amino acid sequence: CASSPGTVNTEAFF.

This rearrangement joins TRBV28 to TRBJ2-3; either TRBD1 or TRBD2 may supply D (5 bases each). The V gene's germline CDR1 is MDHEN and CDR2 SYDVKM. The CDR3 is 15 residues long. V lost 5 bases to trimming and J lost 2 bases, with 14 bases between them. In DNA form, the CDR3 reads TGTGCCAGCAGTCCCCGGGACGGATACACAGATACGCAGTATTTT. Encoded protein: CASSPRDGYTDTQYF.

The chain carries TRBV24-1 and TRBJ1-5; D call uncertain. Trimming stripped 2 bases from V and 6 bases from J, with 4 bases between. This CDR3 is built from 12 residues. Germline CDR1 reads KGHDR; CDR2 reads SFDVKD. This CDR3 reads CATSDSGQPQHF. CDR3 DNA sequence: TGTGCCACCAGTGATTCCGGTCAGCCCCAGCATTTT.

The chain recombines TRBV10-3 with TRBJ2-5; D remains unclear. V dropped 2 bases and J dropped 2 bases, with 12 bases sitting between them. Germline-derived CDR1 and CDR2 are ENHRY and SYGVKD. The CDR3 runs to 15 residues. CDR3 protein: CAISETPRRQETQYF. The CDR3, as DNA: TGTGCCATCAGTGAGACCCCTCGCAGGCAAGAGACCCAGTACTTC.

The J gene is TRBJ2-3, the V gene TRBV6-4; D uncertain. The germline CDR1 and CDR2 sequences are MRHNA and SNTAGT. V was clipped by 3 bases and J by 0 bases, with 7 bases between them. The CDR3 totals 14 residues. CDR3 in amino acids: CASSEGPSTDTQYF. The CDR3 bases are TGTGCCAGCAGTGAAGGGCCTAGCACAGATACGCAGTATTTT.

V and J are TRBV15 and TRBJ1-2; tentative D call: TRBD1 (6 bases). V gave up 6 bases and J gave up 4 bases, with 12 bases separating them. The CDR3 is 13 residues long. Germline V lookup: CDR1 LNHNV, CDR2 YYDKDF (reference sequence). CDR3 amino acids: CATRSPDSYGYTF. CDR3 DNA sequence: TGTGCCACCAGGTCCCCGGACAGCTATGGCTACACCTTC.

Here the CDR3 reads CASSQGPLNYGYTF. The CDR3 nucleotides read TGTGCCAGCAGTCAAGGACCGTTAAACTATGGCTACACCTTC. The V and J genes are TRBV6-6 and TRBJ1-2; D ambiguous. CDR1 is MNHNY and CDR2 is SVGAGI in the germline V gene (reference sequence). V lost 5 bases, J lost 2 bases, and 12 bases lay in between. The CDR3 loop spans 14 amino acids.

This clonotype was counted a single time. A read error may produce the germline difference seen at one junction end. The chain uses TRBV2 and TRBJ2-7, with D perhaps given as TRBD1 or TRBD2 (5 bases each). Germline V CDR1 and CDR2: SNHLY, FYNNEI. This CDR3 has 8 amino acids. The CDR3 protein is CATARGAF. The DNA of the CDR3 is TGTGCCACTGCGAGAGGGGCCTTC.

This sequence joins TRBV3-1 and TRBJ2-1; TRBD2 might be the D (5 bases). This CDR3 region has 14 residues. V lost 2 bases to trimming and J lost 3 bases, with 8 bases between them. Germline values: CDR1 LGHDT, CDR2 YNNKEL (reference sequence). The CDR3 sequence is CASSQPGIYNEQFF. CDR3 DNA: TGTGCCAGCAGCCAACCGGGAATCTACAATGAGCAGTTCTTC.

The chain recombines TRBV2 with TRBJ1-1; 8 bases map to TRBD1. V was clipped by 10 bases and J by 4 bases; unmatched bases: 2. There are 11 residues in the CDR3. CDR1 and CDR2 (germline): SNHLY, FYNNEI. The CDR3: CATGQGTEAFF. Written as DNA, the CDR3 is TGTGCCACCGGACAGGGCACTGAAGCTTTCTTT.